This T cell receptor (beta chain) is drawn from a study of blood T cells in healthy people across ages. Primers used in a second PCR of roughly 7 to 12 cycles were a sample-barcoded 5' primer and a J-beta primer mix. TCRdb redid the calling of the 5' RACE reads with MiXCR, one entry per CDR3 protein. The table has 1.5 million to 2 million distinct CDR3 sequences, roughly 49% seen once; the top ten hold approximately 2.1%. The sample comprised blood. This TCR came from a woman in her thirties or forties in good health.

The CDR3 nucleotides read TGTGCCAGCAGCCAACAGGGATACTCCAGTCAGTACTTC. Amino acids: CASSQQGYSSQYF. The rearrangement joins TRBV14 to TRBJ2-4; perhaps TRBD1 as D (5 bases). Per germline, CDR1 SGHDN and CDR2 FVKESK. The V end was cut by 2 bases, the J end by 12 bases, with 14 bases between. There are 13 residues in the CDR3. The complete variable domain, with remaining parts taken from reference TRBV14 and TRBJ2-4, reads EAGVTQFPSHSVIEKGQTVTLRCDPISGHDNLYWYRRVMGKEIKFLLHFVKESKQDESGMPNNRFLAERTGGTYSTLKVQPAELEDSGVYFCASSQQGYSSQYFGAGTRLSVL.